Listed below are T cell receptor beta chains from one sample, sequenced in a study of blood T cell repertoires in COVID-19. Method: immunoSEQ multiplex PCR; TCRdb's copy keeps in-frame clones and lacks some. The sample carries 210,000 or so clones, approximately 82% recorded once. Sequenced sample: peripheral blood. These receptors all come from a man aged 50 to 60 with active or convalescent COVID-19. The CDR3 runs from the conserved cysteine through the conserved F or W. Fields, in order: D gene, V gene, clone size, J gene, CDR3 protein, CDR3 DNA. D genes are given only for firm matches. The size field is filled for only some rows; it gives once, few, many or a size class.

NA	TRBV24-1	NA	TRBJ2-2	CATSEADRTRNTGELFF	TGTGCCACCAGTGAGGCTGACAGGACAAGGAACACCGGGGAGCTGTTTTTT
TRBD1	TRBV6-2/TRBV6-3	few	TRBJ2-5	CASSYSGQLLRETQYF	TGTGCCAGCAGTTACTCGGGACAGCTACTTCGTGAGACCCAGTACTTC
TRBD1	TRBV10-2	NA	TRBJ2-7	CASRDTGGPYEQYF	TGCGCCAGCAGAGATACAGGGGGCCCTTACGAGCAGTACTTC
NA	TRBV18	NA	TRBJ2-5	CASSGQEQAGFPQYF	TGTGCCAGCTCAGGGCAGGAACAAGCTGGATTTCCCCAGTACTTC
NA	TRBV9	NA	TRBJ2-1	CASSVVEGDGGLWNEQFF	TGTGCCAGCAGCGTAGTAGAGGGCGACGGGGGGCTCTGGAATGAGCAGTTCTTC
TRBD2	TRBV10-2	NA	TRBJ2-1	CASRVTSGSTYNEQFF	TGCGCCAGCAGAGTGACTAGCGGGAGTACTTACAATGAGCAGTTCTTC
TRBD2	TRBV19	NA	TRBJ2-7	CASSMTSGIPYEQYF	TGTGCCAGTAGTATGACTAGCGGGATTCCCTACGAGCAGTACTTC
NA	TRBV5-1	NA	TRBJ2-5	CASSLVWRVPQETQYF	TGCGCCAGCAGCTTGGTATGGCGGGTGCCCCAAGAGACCCAGTACTTC
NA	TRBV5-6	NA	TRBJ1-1	CASSLGLRRSNTEAFF	TGTGCCAGCAGCTTGGGTCTCCGCAGGTCGAACACTGAAGCTTTCTTT
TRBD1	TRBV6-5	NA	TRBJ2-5	CASSYVGTGGETQYF	TGTGCCAGCAGTTACGTTGGGACAGGGGGCGAGACCCAGTACTTC
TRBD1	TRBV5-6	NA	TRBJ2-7	CASSRWTGGRYQQYF	TGTGCCAGCAGCAGATGGACAGGGGGGCGTTATCAGCAGTACTTC
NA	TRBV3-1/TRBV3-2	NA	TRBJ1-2	CASSYRQARSSGYTF	TGTGCCAGCAGTTACCGACAGGCTCGTTCGTCGGGCTACACCTTC
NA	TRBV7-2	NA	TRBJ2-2	CASSSHGGRIGELFF	TGTGCCAGCAGCTCTCACGGGGGGCGAATCGGGGAGCTGTTTTTT
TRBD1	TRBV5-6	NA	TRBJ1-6	CASSYPGTDNSPLHF	TGTGCCAGCAGCTACCCCGGGACAGATAATTCACCCCTCCACTTT
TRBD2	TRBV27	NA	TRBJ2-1	CASSIRLGRDNEQFF	TGTGCCAGCAGTATTAGACTAGGGAGGGACAATGAGCAGTTCTTC
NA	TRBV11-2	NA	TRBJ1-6	CASSLVGANSPLHF	TGTGCCAGCAGCTTAGTAGGGGCAAATTCACCCCTCCACTTT
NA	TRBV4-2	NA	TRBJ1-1	CASSQDRRQGLAFF	TGTGCCAGCAGCCAAGATCGACGGCAGGGGTTGGCTTTCTTT
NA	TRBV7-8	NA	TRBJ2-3	CASSLSQASTDTQYF	TGTGCCAGCAGCTTGTCTCAGGCGAGCACAGATACGCAGTATTTT
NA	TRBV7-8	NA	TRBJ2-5	CASSLPPGVGVGETQYF	TGTGCCAGCAGCTTGCCCCCAGGGGTGGGGGTCGGGGAGACCCAGTACTTC
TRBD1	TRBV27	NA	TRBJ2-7	CASAPLTGGRGGEQYF	TGTGCCAGCGCGCCCCTGACAGGGGGCCGAGGTGGCGAGCAGTACTTC
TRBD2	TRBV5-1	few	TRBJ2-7	CASSSGTSGYTYEQYF	TGCGCCAGCAGCAGCGGGACTAGCGGGTACACCTACGAGCAGTACTTC
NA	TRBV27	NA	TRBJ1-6	CASSFSGSPLHF	TGTGCCAGCAGTTTTTCAGGGTCACCCCTCCACTTT